The entry below describes one T cell receptor beta chain. The source of the sample is a study of shared T cell receptors in the human thymus. The method was immunoSEQ multiplex PCR; TCRdb's version includes in-frame clones alone and lacks a portion of them. The table lists 600,000 or so clones, about 90% of them singletons. This CDR3 contains 15 residues. Germline V gene data show CDR1 as MNHEY and CDR2 as SMNVEV (reference sequence). Germline trimming cut 4 bases from V and 8 bases from J; bases unmatched to any gene: 4. This sample was also put to use in a study of human thymus T cells. That study reports: Resected material from corrective heart surgery provided the thymus tissue analysed. Thymic and blood repertoires seemed to favor certain V and J genes. Related work showed strongly overlapping thymic repertoires across unrelated individuals.

The chain carries TRBV27 and TRBJ2-1, with TRBD2 identical over 14 bases. Sequencing input: thymocytes. The TCR originated in a boy under two years old with a congenital heart defect. The CDR3 sequence: CASSSGTSGRHEQFF. The CDR3 DNA reads TGTGCCAGCAGTTCAGGGACTAGCGGGAGACATGAGCAGTTCTTC.